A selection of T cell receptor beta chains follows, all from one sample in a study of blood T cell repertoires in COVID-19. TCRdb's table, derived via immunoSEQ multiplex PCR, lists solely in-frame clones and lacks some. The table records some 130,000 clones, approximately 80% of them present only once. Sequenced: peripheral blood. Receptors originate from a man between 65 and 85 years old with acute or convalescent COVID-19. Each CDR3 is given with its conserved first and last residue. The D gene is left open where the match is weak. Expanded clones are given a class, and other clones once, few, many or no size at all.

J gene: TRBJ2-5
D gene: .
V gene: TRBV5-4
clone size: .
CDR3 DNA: TGTGCCAGCAGCTTGGGGCAGCAAGAGACCCAGTACTTC
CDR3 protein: CASSLGQQETQYF

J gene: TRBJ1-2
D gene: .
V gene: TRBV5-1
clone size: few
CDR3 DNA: TGCGCCAGCAGCGACCCCAGAACAGGTCTCGTCTATGGCTACACCTTC
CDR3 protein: CASSDPRTGLVYGYTF

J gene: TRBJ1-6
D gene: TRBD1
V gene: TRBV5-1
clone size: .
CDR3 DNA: TGCGCCAGCAGCTTACGTGACAGGGGTAATTCACCCCTCCACTTT
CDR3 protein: CASSLRDRGNSPLHF

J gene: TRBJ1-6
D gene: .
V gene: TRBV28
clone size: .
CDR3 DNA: TGTGCCAGCAGTTTATCGGTAGGGGCTAATTCACCCCTCCACTTT
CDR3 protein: CASSLSVGANSPLHF

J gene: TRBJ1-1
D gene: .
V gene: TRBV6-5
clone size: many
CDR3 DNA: TGTGCCAGCAGTTACTCCGTACAGACGAACACTGAAGCTTTCTTT
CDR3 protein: CASSYSVQTNTEAFF

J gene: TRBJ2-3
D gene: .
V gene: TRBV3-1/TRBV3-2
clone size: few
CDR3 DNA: TGTGCCAGCAGCGGAAGTCCGCCTAGCGAAACAGATACGCAGTATTTT
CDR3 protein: CASSGSPPSETDTQYF

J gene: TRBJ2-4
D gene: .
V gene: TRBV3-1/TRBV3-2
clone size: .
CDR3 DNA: TGTGCCAGCAGCCAAGATTGGCAGGGCAACATTCAGTACTTC
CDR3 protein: CASSQDWQGNIQYF

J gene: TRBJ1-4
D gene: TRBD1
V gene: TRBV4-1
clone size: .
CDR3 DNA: TGCGCCAGCAGCCGAGGACAGGGAGAGGAAAAACTGTTTTTT
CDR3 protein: CASSRGQGEEKLFF

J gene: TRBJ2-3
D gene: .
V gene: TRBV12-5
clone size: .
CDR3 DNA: TGTGCTAGTGGTCTTAGCGGTGGGGCAGATACGCAGTATTTT
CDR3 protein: CASGLSGGADTQYF

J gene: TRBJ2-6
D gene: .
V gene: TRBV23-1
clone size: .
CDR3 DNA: TGCGCCAGCCGACTCTCTGGGGCCAACGTCCTGACTTTC
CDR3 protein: CASRLSGANVLTF

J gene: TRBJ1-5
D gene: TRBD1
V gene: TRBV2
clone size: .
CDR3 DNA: TGTGCCAGCAGCAGACAGGGGGCGATCAATCAGCCCCAGCATTTT
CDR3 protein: CASSRQGAINQPQHF

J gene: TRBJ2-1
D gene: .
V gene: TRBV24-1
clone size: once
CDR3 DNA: TGTGCCACCAGTGATTCCGGCCCGGAGGGCCTCCACAATGAGCAGTTCTTC
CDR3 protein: CATSDSGPEGLHNEQFF

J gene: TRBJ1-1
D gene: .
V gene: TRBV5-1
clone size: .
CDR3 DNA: TGCGCCAGCAGCTTGGCCGGCGGGGTGGGGAACACTGAAGCTTTCTTT
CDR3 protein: CASSLAGGVGNTEAFF

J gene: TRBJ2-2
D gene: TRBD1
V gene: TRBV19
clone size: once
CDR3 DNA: TGTGCCAGTAGGCCGGACAGGGGATCGCTCACCGGGGAGCTGTTTTTT
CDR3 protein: CASRPDRGSLTGELFF

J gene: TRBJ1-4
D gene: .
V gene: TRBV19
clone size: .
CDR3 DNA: TGTGCCAGTAGTAATACAGGGAGTGGTCTAGAAAAACTGTTTTTT
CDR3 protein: CASSNTGSGLEKLFF

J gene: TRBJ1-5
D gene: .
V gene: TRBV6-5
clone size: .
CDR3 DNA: TGTGCCAGCGCTGGCAATTCAAATCAGCCCCAGCATTTT
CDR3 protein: CASAGNSNQPQHF

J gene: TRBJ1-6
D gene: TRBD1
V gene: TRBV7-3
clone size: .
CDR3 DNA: TGTGCCAGCAGCTTAGGACAGGATTCACCCCTCCACTTT
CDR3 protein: CASSLGQDSPLHF

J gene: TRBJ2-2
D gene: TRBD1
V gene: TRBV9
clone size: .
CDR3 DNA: TGTGCCAGCAGCCCTGGACAGGGGGTTACCGGGGAGCTGTTTTTT
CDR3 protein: CASSPGQGVTGELFF

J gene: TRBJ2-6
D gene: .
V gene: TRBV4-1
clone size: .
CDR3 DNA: TGCGCCAGCAGCCACTATGGCAGGCAAGTCTCTGGGGCCAACGTCCTGACTTTC
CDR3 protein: CASSHYGRQVSGANVLTF

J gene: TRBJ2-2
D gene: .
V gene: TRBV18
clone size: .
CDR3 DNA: TGTGCCAGCTCACCTCAGGGGCGATCCGGGGAGCTGTTTTTT
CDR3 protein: CASSPQGRSGELFF

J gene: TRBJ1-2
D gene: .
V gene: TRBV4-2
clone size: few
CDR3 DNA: TGTGCCAGCAGCCAAGATCGGGTGGCAGGGGACTATGGCTACACCTTC
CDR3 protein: CASSQDRVAGDYGYTF

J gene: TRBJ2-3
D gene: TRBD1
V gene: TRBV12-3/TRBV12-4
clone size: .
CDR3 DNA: TGTGCCAGCAGTAACAGGGGCGCAGATACGCAGTATTTT
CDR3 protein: CASSNRGADTQYF

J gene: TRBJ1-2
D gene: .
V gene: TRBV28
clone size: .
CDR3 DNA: TGTGCCAGCAGTTTAATGGGGAGTAACTATGGCTACACCTTC
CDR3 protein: CASSLMGSNYGYTF

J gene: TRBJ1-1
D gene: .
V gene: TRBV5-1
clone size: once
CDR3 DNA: TGCGCCAGCAGCTTACAGGCATCGAACACTGAAGCTTTCTTT
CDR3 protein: CASSLQASNTEAFF

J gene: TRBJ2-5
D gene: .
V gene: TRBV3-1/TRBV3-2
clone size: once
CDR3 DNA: TGTGCCAGCAGCCGGGCAGGGTCTAAGGGAGAGACCCAGTACTTC
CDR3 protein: CASSRAGSKGETQYF

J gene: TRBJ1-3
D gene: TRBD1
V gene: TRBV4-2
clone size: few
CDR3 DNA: TGTGCCAGCAGCCCTATGACAGGGAGAGGAAACACCATATATTTT
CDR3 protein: CASSPMTGRGNTIYF

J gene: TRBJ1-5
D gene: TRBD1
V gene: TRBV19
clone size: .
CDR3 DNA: TGTGCCAGTAGTATAGACGGACAGGGCGTGGGGAGCAATCAGCCCCAGCATTTT
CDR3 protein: CASSIDGQGVGSNQPQHF